The source of this TCR beta chain is a study of blood T cell repertoires in COVID-19. As for the study in general: Some COVID-19 samples were acute and others convalescent; all came from the United States, Italy and Spain. The analysed material was cDNA or gDNA that came from T cells, B-cell-depleted T cells, or PBMCs.

Generated by immunoSEQ multiplex PCR, the TCRdb table keeps only in-frame clones and is missing some. The sample lists fewer than 200,000 clones; around 80% were seen once. The participants were between about 18 and 100 years old and came from under 25 US areas. The CDR3 contains 16 residues. The V and J ends lost 7 bases and 5 bases, in that order; junction bases with no gene match: 11. Per germline, CDR1 LNHDA and CDR2 SQIVND (reference sequence). The sequencing sample was made of PBMCs or T cells enriched from blood (not recorded which). This TCR came from a man aged 45-65 years who had recovered from COVID-19. This sequence joins TRBV19 and TRBJ1-6, with 7 bases identical to TRBD1. The DNA of the CDR3 is TGTGCCAGTAACCGGGACAGAAGGACGCATAATTCACCCCTCCACTTT. It is translated as CASNRDRRTHNSPLHF.